The text below deals with one TCR beta chain. The antigen remains unidentified. The data stem from a study of CD8+ T cells in alopecia areata. Whole-study results and caveats: An increase in clonality over normal scalp was evident in lesional scalp, especially alopecia totalis/universalis.

Isolated RNA was reverse transcribed into cDNA used as the sequencing template. TCRdb's copy holds only in-frame clones and misses some; the assay was immunoSEQ multiplex PCR. The sample has fewer than 250,000 clones, 55% to 70% seen once. The treatment here: oral pan-JAK inhibitor, 5-10 mg twice daily. This CDR3 comprises 13 residues. V shed 7 bases and J shed 4 bases, with 14 bases lying between them. Germline V gene data show CDR1 as SQVTM and CDR2 as ANQGSEA. This sequence joins TRBV29-1 and TRBJ2-1; perhaps TRBD2 as D (5 bases). This specimen was CD4+ T cells sorted from blood, taken at week 4, from a patient treated with tofacitinib. The clonotype comes from a human donor with alopecia areata. This chain's CDR3 is CSAEGRGYNEQFF. In DNA form, the CDR3 reads TGCAGCGCCGAGGGTCGCGGTTACAATGAGCAGTTCTTC.